These T cell receptor beta chains were read from a single sample in a study of blood T cell repertoires in COVID-19. Sequenced by immunoSEQ multiplex PCR; TCRdb stores in-frame clones only, minus some. The table records hundreds of thousands of clones, roughly 80% of them present only once. The specimen sequenced was peripheral blood. The source of these receptors is a man older than 75 with acute or convalescent COVID-19. CDR3s include the opening cysteine and the closing phenylalanine or tryptophan. The order of the fields is clone size, V gene, D gene, J gene, CDR3 protein, CDR3 DNA. A D gene is named only where the DNA matches it firmly. Some rows have no size entry. The others give once, few or many, or a class for an expanded clone.

NA	TRBV7-8	NA	TRBJ1-6	CASKWAGDSPLHF	TGTGCCAGCAAGTGGGCAGGGGATTCACCCCTCCACTTT
NA	TRBV5-1	NA	TRBJ1-1	CASSSKQGGSTEAFF	TGCGCCAGCAGCTCGAAACAAGGGGGTTCGACTGAAGCTTTCTTT
NA	TRBV7-3	NA	TRBJ2-5	CASSAQAGVVETQYF	TGTGCCAGCAGCGCCCAGGCAGGGGTGGTAGAGACCCAGTACTTC
once	TRBV6-6	TRBD1	TRBJ2-1	CASSYKGQGYNEQFF	TGTGCCAGCAGTTACAAAGGACAGGGCTACAATGAGCAGTTCTTC
NA	TRBV6-1	NA	TRBJ1-1	CASSDHPYRENTEAFF	TGTGCCAGCAGTGACCACCCCTACAGGGAGAACACTGAAGCTTTCTTT
NA	TRBV5-1	NA	TRBJ2-1	CASSLPRGSYNEQFF	TGCGCCAGCAGCTTGCCAAGGGGCTCCTACAATGAGCAGTTCTTC
NA	TRBV6-4	TRBD1	TRBJ1-1	CASSVADPGQGNTEAFF	TGTGCCAGCAGTGTTGCTGATCCGGGACAGGGGAACACTGAAGCTTTCTTT
NA	TRBV7-8	NA	TRBJ1-2	CASSFRSHTGYYGYTF	TGTGCCAGCAGCTTCCGGAGCCACACAGGGTACTATGGCTACACCTTC
once	TRBV11-2	TRBD1	TRBJ1-2	CASRPQGQLYGYTF	TGTGCCAGCAGGCCCCAGGGACAGCTCTATGGCTACACCTTC
few	TRBV5-1	NA	TRBJ2-6	CASSKDISGANVLTF	TGCGCCAGCAGCAAGGACATCTCTGGGGCCAACGTCCTGACTTTC
NA	TRBV28	NA	TRBJ2-1	CASSSAGGVNEEQFF	TGTGCCAGCAGTTCCGCGGGCGGGGTAAACGAAGAGCAGTTCTTC
NA	TRBV6-5	TRBD1	TRBJ2-5	CASSPWGQGQETQYF	TGTGCCAGCAGTCCCTGGGGACAGGGCCAAGAGACCCAGTACTTC
NA	TRBV5-1	TRBD1	TRBJ2-3	CASSTQGSDTQYF	TGCGCCAGCAGCACACAGGGGTCAGATACGCAGTATTTT
NA	TRBV6-6	TRBD1	TRBJ2-2	CASRGQGAGTGELFF	TGTGCCAGCAGGGGGCAGGGGGCGGGCACCGGGGAGCTGTTTTTT
NA	TRBV3-1/TRBV3-2	NA	TRBJ1-1	CASSSDRNTEAFF	TGTGCCAGCAGCTCAGACAGGAACACTGAAGCTTTCTTT
NA	TRBV11-3	TRBD2	TRBJ2-5	CASSSGLAGGGETQYF	TGTGCCAGCAGCTCGGGACTAGCGGGAGGAGGGGAGACCCAGTACTTC
NA	TRBV6-6	TRBD2	TRBJ2-3	CASSPGTSADTQYF	TGTGCCAGCAGTCCGGGGACTAGCGCAGATACGCAGTATTTT
NA	TRBV27	NA	TRBJ1-6	CASSPGGDNSPLHF	TGTGCCAGCAGTCCGGGAGGGGATAATTCACCCCTCCACTTT
few	TRBV6-1	NA	TRBJ1-1	CASSEDWGPNTEAFF	TGTGCCAGCAGTGAAGATTGGGGCCCGAACACTGAAGCTTTCTTT
NA	TRBV6-2/TRBV6-3	NA	TRBJ1-5	CASSYSAPNQPQHF	TGTGCCAGCAGTTACTCGGCACCGAATCAGCCCCAGCATTTT
NA	TRBV28	NA	TRBJ1-5	CASSPPNQPQHF	TGTGCCAGCAGTCCCCCTAATCAGCCCCAGCATTTT
NA	TRBV7-9	NA	TRBJ1-1	CASSLLRGAGTEAFF	TGTGCCAGCAGCTTATTACGGGGGGCCGGCACTGAAGCTTTCTTT
NA	TRBV6-5	TRBD1	TRBJ2-7	CAGDAGQGGSEQYF	TGTGCCGGCGACGCGGGACAGGGAGGTTCCGAGCAGTACTTC
NA	TRBV30	NA	TRBJ1-3	CAWSVGGSGNTIYF	TGTGCCTGGAGTGTAGGCGGGAGTGGAAACACCATATATTTT
NA	TRBV9	NA	TRBJ1-3	CASSTRYRESGNTIYF	TGTGCCAGCAGCACCCGCTACAGGGAATCTGGAAACACCATATATTTT
NA	TRBV11-2	TRBD1	TRBJ2-1	CASSGDRGHEQFF	TGTGCCAGCAGCGGGGACAGGGGGCATGAGCAGTTCTTC
NA	TRBV5-1	TRBD2	TRBJ2-1	CASSSPGRENGEQFF	TGCGCCAGCAGCTCCCCTGGGCGGGAGAACGGTGAGCAGTTCTTC
NA	TRBV7-9	NA	TRBJ1-2	CASSLWTDGGYTF	TGTGCCAGCAGCCTATGGACAGATGGTGGCTACACCTTC
NA	TRBV5-5	TRBD2	TRBJ2-7	CASSLTGGPYEQYF	TGTGCCAGCAGCTTGACGGGGGGGCCCTACGAGCAGTACTTC
NA	TRBV3-1/TRBV3-2	TRBD2	TRBJ2-5	CASSLRTSEETQYF	TGTGCCAGCAGTCTTAGGACTAGCGAGGAGACCCAGTACTTC
NA	TRBV7-2	TRBD1	TRBJ1-2	CASSFFPGQGVTYGYTF	TGTGCCAGCAGCTTCTTTCCGGGACAGGGAGTTACCTATGGCTACACCTTC
few	TRBV5-1	NA	TRBJ2-7	CASSLAGLSRKYF	TGCGCCAGCAGCTTGGCGGGACTTAGCCGAAAGTACTTC
NA	TRBV5-1	TRBD2	TRBJ2-3	CASSFLRENTQYF	TGCGCCAGCAGCTTCTTGCGGGAGAATACGCAGTATTTT
NA	TRBV3-1/TRBV3-2	NA	TRBJ2-2	CASSLPRGELFF	TGTGCCAGCAGCCTCCCTAGGGGGGAGCTGTTTTTT
NA	TRBV10-3	TRBD1	TRBJ1-1	CAIRGWTGKNTEAFF	TGTGCCATTAGAGGGTGGACAGGGAAGAACACTGAAGCTTTCTTT
NA	TRBV7-9	NA	TRBJ1-1	CASSLAAGTGAFF	TGTGCCAGCAGCTTAGCGGCCGGAACCGGGGCTTTCTTT
NA	TRBV7-3	NA	TRBJ1-3	CASSLGGTQSGNTIYF	TGTGCCAGCAGCTTAGGTGGGACTCAATCTGGAAACACCATATATTTT
NA	TRBV20-1	NA	TRBJ2-7	CSARDGQPMYF	TGCAGTGCTAGAGATGGACAGCCCATGTACTTC
NA	TRBV10-2	NA	TRBJ1-3	CASRGNRAGNTIYF	TGCGCCAGCAGGGGGAACAGGGCTGGAAACACCATATATTTT
NA	TRBV10-3	TRBD1	TRBJ2-7	CAISGQESSYEQYF	TGTGCCATCAGCGGACAGGAGAGCTCCTACGAGCAGTACTTC
NA	TRBV24-1	NA	TRBJ2-4	CATSPRRNIQYF	TGTGCCACCAGCCCCCGGAGGAACATTCAGTACTTC
NA	TRBV2	TRBD1	TRBJ2-7	CASGFTRQGTYEQYF	TGTGCCAGCGGGTTTACTAGACAGGGTACCTACGAGCAGTACTTC
NA	TRBV7-9	NA	TRBJ1-2	CASSSGQRGYTF	TGTGCCAGCAGCTCCGGACAGCGCGGCTACACCTTC
NA	TRBV2	NA	TRBJ2-5	CASEDSGAQYF	TGTGCCAGCGAGGACAGCGGGGCCCAGTACTTC
NA	TRBV19	NA	TRBJ1-1	CASSTLFGGIDTEAFF	TGTGCCAGTAGTACCCTCTTCGGGGGGATCGACACTGAAGCTTTCTTT
NA	TRBV24-1	NA	TRBJ2-3	CATSVRDSPRFEQYF	TGTGCCACCAGTGTTCGGGACTCTCCCCGTTTTGAGCAGTATTTT
NA	TRBV6-5	NA	TRBJ2-7	CASSYSLSYEQYF	TGTGCCAGCAGTTACTCTCTCTCCTACGAGCAGTACTTC